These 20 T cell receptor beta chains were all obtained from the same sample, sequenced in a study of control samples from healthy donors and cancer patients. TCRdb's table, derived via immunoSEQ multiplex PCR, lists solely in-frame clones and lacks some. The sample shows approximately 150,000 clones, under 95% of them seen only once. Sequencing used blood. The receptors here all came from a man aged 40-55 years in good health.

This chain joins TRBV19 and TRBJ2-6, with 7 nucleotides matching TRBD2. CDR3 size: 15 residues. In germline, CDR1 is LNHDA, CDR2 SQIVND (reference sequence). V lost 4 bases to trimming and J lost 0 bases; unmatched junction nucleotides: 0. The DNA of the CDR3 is TGTGCCAGTAGTAGGGGGGGCTCTGGGGCCAACGTCCTGACTTTC. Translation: CASSRGGSGANVLTF.

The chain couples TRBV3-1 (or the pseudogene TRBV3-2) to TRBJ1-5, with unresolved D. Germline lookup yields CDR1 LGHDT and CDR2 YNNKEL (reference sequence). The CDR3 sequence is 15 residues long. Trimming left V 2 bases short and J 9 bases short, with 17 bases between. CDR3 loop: CASSQKAFGRGPQHF. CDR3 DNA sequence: TGTGCCAGCAGCCAAAAGGCTTTCGGGCGTGGGCCCCAGCATTTT.

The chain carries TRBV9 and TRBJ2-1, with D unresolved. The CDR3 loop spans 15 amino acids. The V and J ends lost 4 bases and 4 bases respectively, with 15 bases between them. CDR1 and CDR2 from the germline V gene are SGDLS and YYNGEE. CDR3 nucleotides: TGTGCCAGCAGCCCCCCAAGGAGTGCGTACAATGAGCAGTTCTTC. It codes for CASSPPRSAYNEQFF. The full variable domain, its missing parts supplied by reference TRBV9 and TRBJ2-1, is DSGVTQTPKHLITATGQRVTLRCSPRSGDLSVYWYQQSLDQGLQFLIQYYNGEERAKGNILERFSAQQFPDLHSELNLSSLELGDSALYFCASSPPRSAYNEQFFGPGTRLTVL.

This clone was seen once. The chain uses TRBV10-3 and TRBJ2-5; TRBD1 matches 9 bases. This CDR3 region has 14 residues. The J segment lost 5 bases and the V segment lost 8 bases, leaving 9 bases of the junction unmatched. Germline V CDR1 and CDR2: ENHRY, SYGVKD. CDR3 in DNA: TGTGCCATCGGCGGGACAGGGAAGTCGGAGACCCAGTACTTC. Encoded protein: CAIGGTGKSETQYF.

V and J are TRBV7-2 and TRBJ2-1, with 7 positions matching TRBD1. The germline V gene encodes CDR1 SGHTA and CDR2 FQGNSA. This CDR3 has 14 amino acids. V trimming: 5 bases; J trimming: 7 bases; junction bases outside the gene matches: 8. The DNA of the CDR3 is TGTGCCAGCAGCGTCATAGGGGGCATGAATGAGCAGTTCTTC. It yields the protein CASSVIGGMNEQFF.

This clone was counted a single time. CDR3 in amino acids: CATSYNNQPQHF. CDR3 DNA sequence: TGTGCCACCAGTTACAACAATCAGCCCCAGCATTTT. The chain joins TRBV24-1 to TRBJ1-5; D not certain. The V gene lost 6 bases and the J gene lost 3 bases, with 5 bases spanning the gap. CDR1 and CDR2 from the germline V gene are KGHDR and SFDVKD. The CDR3 spans 12 residues.

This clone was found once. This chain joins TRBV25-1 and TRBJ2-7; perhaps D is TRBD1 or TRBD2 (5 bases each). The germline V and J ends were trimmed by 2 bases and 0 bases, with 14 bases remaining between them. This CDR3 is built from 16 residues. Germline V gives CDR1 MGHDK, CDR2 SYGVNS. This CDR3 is CASSEDGGRSSYEQYF. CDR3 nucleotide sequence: TGTGCCAGCAGTGAAGATGGGGGTCGGAGCTCCTACGAGCAGTACTTC.

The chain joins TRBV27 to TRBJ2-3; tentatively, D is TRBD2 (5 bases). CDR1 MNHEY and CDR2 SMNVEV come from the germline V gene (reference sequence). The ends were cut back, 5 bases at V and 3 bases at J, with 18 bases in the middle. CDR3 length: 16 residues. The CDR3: CASSPSRGSGTDTQYF. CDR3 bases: TGTGCCAGCAGTCCTTCCAGAGGGAGTGGTACAGATACGCAGTATTTT.

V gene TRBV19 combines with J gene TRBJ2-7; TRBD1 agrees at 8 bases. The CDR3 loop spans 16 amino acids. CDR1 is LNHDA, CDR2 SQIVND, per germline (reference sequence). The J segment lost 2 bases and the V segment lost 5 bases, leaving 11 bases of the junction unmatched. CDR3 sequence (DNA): TGTGCCAGTAGTCTCGCAGGGGGCAACATCCCCTACGAGCAGTACTTC. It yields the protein CASSLAGGNIPYEQYF.

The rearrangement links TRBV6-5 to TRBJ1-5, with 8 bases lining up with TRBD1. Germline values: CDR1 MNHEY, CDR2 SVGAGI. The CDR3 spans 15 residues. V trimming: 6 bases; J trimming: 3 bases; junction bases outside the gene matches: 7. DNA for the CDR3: TGTGCCAGCAGAAAGGACAGGGCCCCCAATCAGCCCCAGCATTTT. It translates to CASRKDRAPNQPQHF.

For the CDR3, the DNA is TGTGCCAGCAGCGCCGAGACAGGCCGTCCTGAAGCTTTCTTT. This encodes CASSAETGRPEAFF. V is TRBV9 and J is TRBJ1-1, with D maybe TRBD1 (6 bases). V was clipped by 3 bases and J by 6 bases, with 15 bases between them. CDR1 and CDR2 from the germline V gene are SGDLS and YYNGEE. CDR3 size: 14 residues.

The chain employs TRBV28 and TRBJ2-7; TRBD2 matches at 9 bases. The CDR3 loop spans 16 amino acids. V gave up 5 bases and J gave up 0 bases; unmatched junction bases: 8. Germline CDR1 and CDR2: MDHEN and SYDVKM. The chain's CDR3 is CASSPNSGSRSYEQYF. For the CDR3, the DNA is TGTGCCAGCAGTCCCAATAGCGGGAGCCGCTCCTACGAGCAGTACTTC.

The CDR3 here is CASKSLVREGANRNYGYTF. CDR3 coding DNA: TGTGCCAGCAAATCCCTCGTACGGGAGGGGGCTAATCGAAACTATGGCTACACCTTC. The chain couples TRBV7-9 to TRBJ1-2; TRBD1 matches 7 bases. Germline V gene data show CDR1 as SEHNR and CDR2 as FQNEAQ (reference sequence). The CDR3 runs to 19 residues. V gave up 7 bases and J gave up 2 bases; unmatched junction bases: 22. Full variable domain (rest looked up from reference TRBV7-9 and TRBJ1-2): DTGVSQNPRHKITKRGQNVTFRCDPISEHNRLYWYRQTLGQGPEFLTYFQNEAQLEKSRLLSDRFSAERPKGSFSTLEIQRTEQGDSAMYLCASKSLVREGANRNYGYTFGSGTRLTVV.

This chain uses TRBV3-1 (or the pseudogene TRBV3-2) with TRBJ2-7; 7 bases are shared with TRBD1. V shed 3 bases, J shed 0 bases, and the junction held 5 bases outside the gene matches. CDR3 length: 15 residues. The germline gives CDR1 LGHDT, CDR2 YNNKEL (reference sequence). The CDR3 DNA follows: TGTGCCAGCAGCCAGCGACAGGGAACCTCCTACGAGCAGTACTTC. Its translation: CASSQRQGTSYEQYF.

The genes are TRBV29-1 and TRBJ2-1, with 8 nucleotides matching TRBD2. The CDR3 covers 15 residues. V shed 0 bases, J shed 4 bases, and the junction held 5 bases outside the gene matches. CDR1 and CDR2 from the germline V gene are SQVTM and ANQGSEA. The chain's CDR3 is CSVEERGALYNEQFF. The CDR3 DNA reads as TGCAGCGTTGAAGAGCGGGGGGCCCTTTACAATGAGCAGTTCTTC.

The CDR3 DNA follows: TGTGCCAGCAGTTTTGGAACCGGACAGCAAATCATGTACTTC. Translation gives CASSFGTGQQIMYF. The chain couples TRBV28 to TRBJ2-7; D possibly corresponds to TRBD1 (6 bases). Germline V lookup: CDR1 MDHEN, CDR2 SYDVKM. The CDR3 contains 14 residues. Trimming removed 3 bases from V and 12 bases from J, with 21 bases in between.

CDR3 residues: CASSVAGSSTDTQYF. For the CDR3, the DNA is TGTGCCAGCAGCGTAGCCGGGAGTAGCACAGATACGCAGTATTTT. The chain uses TRBV9 and TRBJ2-3; perhaps TRBD2 as D (6 bases). The CDR3 consists of 15 residues. Trimming shortened V by 0 bases and J by 0 bases, and 8 bases separated the two germline ends. The V gene's germline CDR1 is SGDLS and CDR2 YYNGEE.

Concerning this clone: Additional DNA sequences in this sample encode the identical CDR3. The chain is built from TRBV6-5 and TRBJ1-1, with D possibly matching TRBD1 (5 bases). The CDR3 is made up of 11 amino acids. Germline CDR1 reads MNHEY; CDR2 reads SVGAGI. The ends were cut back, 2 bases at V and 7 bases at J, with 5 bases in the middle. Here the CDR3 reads CASSYTGEAFF. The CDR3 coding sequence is TGTGCCAGCAGTTACACAGGTGAAGCTTTCTTT.

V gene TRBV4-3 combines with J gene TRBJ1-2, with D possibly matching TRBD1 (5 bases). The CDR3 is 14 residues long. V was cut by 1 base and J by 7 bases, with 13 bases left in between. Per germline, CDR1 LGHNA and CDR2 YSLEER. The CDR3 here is CASSQGAGMFGYTF. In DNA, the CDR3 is TGCGCCAGCAGCCAAGGGGCAGGGATGTTTGGCTACACCTTC.

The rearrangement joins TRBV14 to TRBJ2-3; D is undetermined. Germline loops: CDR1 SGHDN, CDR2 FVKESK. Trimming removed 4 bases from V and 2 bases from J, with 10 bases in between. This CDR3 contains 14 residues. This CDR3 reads CASSPGFYTDTQYF. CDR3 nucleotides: TGTGCCAGCAGCCCCGGGTTTTACACAGATACGCAGTATTTT.